One and the same sample provided the 5 T cell receptor beta chains below, sequenced in a study of blood T cell repertoires in COVID-19. Repertoires were generated with immunoSEQ multiplex PCR, while TCRdb's copy carries only in-frame clones and drops some. The table lists 130,000 to 150,000 clones, around 81% of them singletons. The sequenced sample consisted of peripheral blood. The receptors derive from a man in his 60s with active or convalescent COVID-19.

J is TRBJ1-5 and V is TRBV2; 7 bases align to TRBD1. The CDR3 is 14 residues long. The V and J ends lost 4 bases and 4 bases, in that order; junction bases with no gene match: 4. The V gene's germline CDR1 is SNHLY and CDR2 FYNNEI. The CDR3 is CASSAHRGNQPQHF. Written as DNA, the CDR3 is TGTGCCAGCAGTGCCCACAGGGGTAATCAGCCCCAGCATTTT.

This clone was observed a single time. The chain links TRBV30 to TRBJ1-2; D uncertain. V was shortened by 0 bases and J by 4 bases, with 15 bases between the two germline ends. The V gene's germline CDR1 is GTSNPN and CDR2 SVGIG (reference sequence). This CDR3 is built from 15 residues. Here the CDR3 reads CAWSVMTSVGYGYTF. The DNA of the CDR3 is TGTGCCTGGAGTGTAATGACATCCGTGGGCTATGGCTACACCTTC.

This clone was recorded once. The chain couples TRBV18 to TRBJ1-3; unclear D gene. The germline V and J ends were trimmed by 4 bases and 0 bases, with 13 bases remaining between them. This CDR3 is 16 amino acids long. Germline CDR1 and CDR2: KGHSH and LQKENI. In DNA, the CDR3 is TGTGCCAGCTCACTCAATGGAGGGAGCTCTGGAAACACCATATATTTT. It specifies CASSLNGGSSGNTIYF.

DNA of the CDR3: TGTGCCAGCATTCCCAGTTATGGCACTGAAGCTTTCTTT. This sequence encodes CASIPSYGTEAFF. The V and J genes are TRBV12-3 or TRBV12-4 and TRBJ1-1; D not resolved. The CDR3 is 13 amino acids. The V end lost 7 bases, the J end lost 4 bases, and 13 bases lay between the germline ends.

This clone has only one observation. This chain links TRBV28 with TRBJ1-5; weak D call: TRBD1 (6 bases). Germline CDR1 MDHEN, CDR2 SYDVKM. V shed 2 bases and J shed 0 bases, with 14 bases lying between them. The CDR3 loop spans 17 amino acids. The CDR3 is CASSLVGGRPSNQPQHF. The CDR3 region has the DNA TGTGCCAGCAGTTTAGTGGGGGGGCGGCCTAGCAATCAGCCCCAGCATTTT.